This section outlines one TCR beta chain sequence together with its context. Its antigen is not identified. TCRdb keeps only in-frame clones here, not all; method: immunoSEQ multiplex PCR. There are about 130,000 clones in the sample; just under 90% occur only once, and 6.2% lies in the top ten. This sample is part of a study of cytomegalovirus exposure and HLA in healthy donors. Turning to the study itself: The roughly 660 first-cohort repertoires shared a platform with the 120 validation repertoires, as reported in a later analysis.

Germline CDR1 MNHNS, CDR2 SASEGT. The CDR3 loop spans 14 amino acids. The V end lost 5 bases, the J end lost 1 base, and 11 bases lay between the germline ends. Regarding the study as a whole: CMV antigen specificity was confirmed in vitro for a few CMV-associated chains. 150 or so TCR beta chains were listed as cytomegalovirus-associated.

Sample: PBMCs. This sequence originates from a woman aged 25 to 45 in good health and CMV-seropositive. The genes are TRBV6-1 and TRBJ1-1; tentative D call: TRBD1 (5 bases). CDR3 loop: CASSFQGGNTEAFF. In nucleotides, the CDR3 is TGTGCCAGCAGTTTCCAGGGTGGGAACACTGAAGCTTTCTTT.